The rows below give T cell receptor beta chains drawn from one sample of a study of spatial heterogeneity in lung cancer. TCRdb independently ran MiXCR on the 5' RACE reads; one entry per CDR3 protein. The table has a few thousand distinct CDR3 sequences, 8.5% to 9% seen once. The sample in question was normal lung tissue next to the tumor, obtained at surgery. These receptors originate from a female donor with early-stage non-small cell lung cancer. CDR3s include the opening cysteine and the closing phenylalanine or tryptophan. D genes are given only for firm matches. Not all rows give a size; the values are once, few, many and, for expanded clones, a class.

>.|medium-sized|TRBV25-1|TRBJ1-1
TGTGCCAGCAGTGAAGAGGGGGTGAGGACTGAAGCTTTCTTT
CASSEEGVRTEAFF
>.|.|TRBV7-9|TRBJ2-7
TGTGCCAGCAGCTTACACTACGAGCAGTACTTC
CASSLHYEQYF
>TRBD1|medium-sized|TRBV29-1|TRBJ2-5
TGCAGCGGGGACAGGGCAGAGACCCAGTACTTC
CSGDRAETQYF
>TRBD2|medium-sized|TRBV10-3|TRBJ2-5
TGTGCCATCAGCACCTCCATAGCGGGAAACCAAGAGACCCAGTACTTC
CAISTSIAGNQETQYF
>.|medium-sized|TRBV6-2/TRBV6-3|TRBJ2-4
TGTGCCAGCAGTTACTCAGGACTAGCCAAAAACATTCAGTACTTC
CASSYSGLAKNIQYF
>.|medium-sized|TRBV7-9|TRBJ1-1
TGTGCCAGCAGCATCCGGGACAACACTGAAGCTTTCTTT
CASSIRDNTEAFF
>.|many|TRBV29-1|TRBJ2-1
TGCAGCGTGAGCTCACAGGGAGACAATGAGCAGTTCTTC
CSVSSQGDNEQFF
>.|medium-sized|TRBV12-3/TRBV12-4|TRBJ1-5
TGTGCCAGCAGTTTTGGGGTAGTAAATCAGCCCCAGCATTTT
CASSFGVVNQPQHF
>.|many|TRBV7-6|TRBJ2-5
TGTGCCAGCAGCGCACAAGAGACCCAGTACTTC
CASSAQETQYF
>TRBD2|medium-sized|TRBV6-2/TRBV6-3|TRBJ2-1
TGTGCCAGCAGTTACTCTACACTAGCGGGACTAGGTTCCAATGAGCAGTTCTTC
CASSYSTLAGLGSNEQFF
>TRBD1|medium-sized|TRBV30|TRBJ2-7
TGTGCCTGGAGTTTTAACAGGGGAAGCGAGCAGTACTTC
CAWSFNRGSEQYF
>.|.|TRBV28|TRBJ2-7
TGTGCCAGCATGCCCAGGGGGGCCTACGAGCAGTACTTC
CASMPRGAYEQYF
>TRBD2|medium-sized|TRBV20-1|TRBJ2-1
TGCAGTGGTCTGGGACTAGCGTTCAATGAGCAGTTCTTC
CSGLGLAFNEQFF
>TRBD2|large|TRBV7-9|TRBJ2-1
TGTGCCAGCAGCTCACCCGGGACTAGGTTCAGCAATGAGCAGTTCTTC
CASSSPGTRFSNEQFF
>.|many|TRBV10-3|TRBJ2-2
TGTGCCATCAGATTAGGGACGGCGAACACCGGGGAGCTGTTTTTT
CAIRLGTANTGELFF
>.|medium-sized|TRBV12-3/TRBV12-4|TRBJ1-4
TGTGCCAGCAGGAGGGATGAAAAACTGTTTTTT
CASRRDEKLFF
>.|.|TRBV7-2|TRBJ1-4
TGTGCCAGCAGCCCGGACCAGGAAAAACTGTTTTTT
CASSPDQEKLFF
>.|many|TRBV7-2|TRBJ1-5
TGTGCCAGCAGCTTAGAGGTGAATCAGCCCCAGCATTTT
CASSLEVNQPQHF
>.|medium-sized|TRBV2|TRBJ1-6
TGTGCCAGCAGTGAAACAGGGAATCGCTCACCCCTCCACTTT
CASSETGNRSPLHF
>.|.|TRBV4-3|TRBJ1-4
TGCGCCAGCAGCCAAGATTTGATCTGGGGGGCCGCAACTAATGAAAAACTGTTTTTT
CASSQDLIWGAATNEKLFF
>.|few|TRBV7-9|TRBJ2-2
TGTGCCAGCAGGGGCTCGGTAACCGGGGAGCTGTTTTTT
CASRGSVTGELFF
>.|medium-sized|TRBV3-1|TRBJ2-1
TGTGCCAGCAGCCAAGATAGCAGGGGCAATGAGCAGTTCTTC
CASSQDSRGNEQFF
>.|medium-sized|TRBV7-2|TRBJ2-7
TGTGCCAGCAGCTTACGGACGGTCGGGGGTTACGAGCAGTACTTC
CASSLRTVGGYEQYF
>TRBD1|few|TRBV5-4|TRBJ2-5
TGTGCCAGCCATCCGACAGGGCGCGAAGAGACCCAGTACTTC
CASHPTGREETQYF
>TRBD2|medium-sized|TRBV11-2|TRBJ2-1
TGTGCCAGCAGCTCTAGCGGGAGAAGTCATGAGCAGTTCTTC
CASSSSGRSHEQFF
>TRBD2|medium-sized|TRBV4-2|TRBJ2-5
TGTGCCAGCAGCCCAGGGACTAGAAAAGAGACCCAGTACTTC
CASSPGTRKETQYF
>.|.|TRBV11-2|TRBJ2-1
TGTGCCAGCAGCTTAGGCCTCAACAGGGAGACTGAGCAGTTCTTC
CASSLGLNRETEQFF
>TRBD1|medium-sized|TRBV11-1|TRBJ2-3
TGTGCCAGCAGATTTGGGACAGGGACTACGACAGATACGCAGTATTTT
CASRFGTGTTTDTQYF
>TRBD1|medium-sized|TRBV5-4|TRBJ2-1
TGTGCCAGCAGCTTGGTCCCGGGACAGCTGAAGGATGAGCAGTTCTTC
CASSLVPGQLKDEQFF
>TRBD2|medium-sized|TRBV5-5|TRBJ2-5
TGTGCCAGCAGCCTTGGACTAGCGGGAGCGTGGGGGGACCAAGAGACCCAGTACTTC
CASSLGLAGAWGDQETQYF
>.|hyperexpanded|TRBV7-2|TRBJ2-2
TGTGCCAGCAGTTACACGGGCGCGGATACCAAAGAGCTGTTTTTT
CASSYTGADTKELFF
>.|medium-sized|TRBV29-1|TRBJ2-1
TGCAGCGTAAGACAGGACCCTGACAATGAGCAGTTCTTC
CSVRQDPDNEQFF
>TRBD1|medium-sized|TRBV29-1|TRBJ1-5
TGCAGCGTAACGACAGGGGGAGGTAATCAGCCCCAGCATTTT
CSVTTGGGNQPQHF
>TRBD1|medium-sized|TRBV29-1|TRBJ2-2
TGCAGCGTTCTGCCAGGGGGAAACACCGGGGAGCTGTTTTTT
CSVLPGGNTGELFF
>.|.|TRBV10-3|TRBJ2-1
TGTAAGGGGGAGACGGACAATGAGCAGTTCTTC
CKGETDNEQFF
>.|medium-sized|TRBV28|TRBJ1-5
TGTGCCAGCAGACCAACCGGGACCGAGACTCAGCCCCAGCATTTT
CASRPTGTETQPQHF
>.|medium-sized|TRBV20-1|TRBJ1-4
TGCAGTGCTAGGGGTTCAAGGGATGAAAAACTGTTTTTT
CSARGSRDEKLFF
>TRBD1|.|TRBV12-3/TRBV12-4|TRBJ2-4
TGTGCCAGCACCCCCGGGACAGGGAAAAACATTCAGTACTTC
CASTPGTGKNIQYF
>.|.|TRBV7-9|TRBJ2-1
TGTGCCAGCAGCTTAGGGGGGAGCAATGAGCAGTTCTTC
CASSLGGSNEQFF
>.|medium-sized|TRBV7-9|TRBJ2-7
TGTGCCAGCAGCTTGATTGGTCAGGCCTACGAGCAGTACTTC
CASSLIGQAYEQYF
>.|medium-sized|TRBV3-1|TRBJ2-2
TGTGCCAGCAGTCCAGCGGGCACCGGGGAGCTGTTTTTT
CASSPAGTGELFF
>.|.|TRBV18|TRBJ1-2
TGTGCCAGCTCACCAGTGACCGGGACTGTATATGGCTACACCTTC
CASSPVTGTVYGYTF
>.|medium-sized|TRBV25-1|TRBJ1-1
TGTGCCAGCAGTGAATTTGGGAACACTGAAGCTTTCTTT
CASSEFGNTEAFF
>.|many|TRBV12-5|TRBJ2-7
TGTGCTAGTGGTTTGGGTTCCTACGAGCAGTACTTC
CASGLGSYEQYF
>.|medium-sized|TRBV7-6|TRBJ1-3
TGTGCCAGCAGCCAGCGTTCAGGAGGGACTGGAAACACCATATATTTT
CASSQRSGGTGNTIYF
>TRBD2|many|TRBV14|TRBJ2-7
TGTGCCAGCAGCCAAGCCCCGGGACTAGCGGACTACGAGCAGTACTTC
CASSQAPGLADYEQYF